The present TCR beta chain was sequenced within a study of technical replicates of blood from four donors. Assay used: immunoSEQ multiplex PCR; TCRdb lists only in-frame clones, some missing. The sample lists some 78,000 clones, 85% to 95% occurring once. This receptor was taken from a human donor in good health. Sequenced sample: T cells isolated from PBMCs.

The CDR3, as DNA: TGTGCCAGCAGCTATATTCCCTTGGGGGCGAAGCGGTACGAGCAGTACTTC. Protein: CASSYIPLGAKRYEQYF. This rearrangement joins TRBV11-1 to TRBJ2-7; maybe TRBD1 (6 bases). CDR1 and CDR2 from the germline V gene are SGHAT and FQDESV (reference sequence). CDR3 size: 17 residues. V shed 4 bases and J shed 4 bases, with 23 bases lying between them.